The T cell receptor (beta chain) described here comes from a study of beta chain features in type 1 diabetes. As for the study in general: Investigators examined 85 million to 110 million sorted cells across all samples.

The sequenced template was cDNA made from the entire isolated RNA. Read counts averaged approximately 3.6 million for samples of naive, central memory and regulatory T cells. Profiled with immunoSEQ multiplex PCR; TCRdb holds only in-frame clones, not every one. The top ten clones hold roughly 0.015% of a sample with roughly 340,000 clones, 13% of them seen once. CDR3 length equals 14 residues. Germline V gene lookup returns CDR1 MNHEY and CDR2 SVGAGI. V lost 6 bases to trimming and J lost 1 base, with 10 bases between them. General observations from the study: Any HLA type influence on TCRB rearrangement was left unresolved here. When Type 1 diabetes patients were examined, their TCRB CDR3s proved moderately but significantly shorter in all four CD4+ subsets.

This clone occurred a few times. What it recognizes is unknown. Sequenced: naive CD4+ T cells from blood. This receptor was identified in a woman younger than 35 with type 1 diabetes. V and J are TRBV6-5 and TRBJ1-5; perhaps TRBD1 as D (6 bases). The DNA of the CDR3 is TGTGCCAGCAGCAACGACAGGAGCAATCAGCCCCAGCATTTT. Protein: CASSNDRSNQPQHF.